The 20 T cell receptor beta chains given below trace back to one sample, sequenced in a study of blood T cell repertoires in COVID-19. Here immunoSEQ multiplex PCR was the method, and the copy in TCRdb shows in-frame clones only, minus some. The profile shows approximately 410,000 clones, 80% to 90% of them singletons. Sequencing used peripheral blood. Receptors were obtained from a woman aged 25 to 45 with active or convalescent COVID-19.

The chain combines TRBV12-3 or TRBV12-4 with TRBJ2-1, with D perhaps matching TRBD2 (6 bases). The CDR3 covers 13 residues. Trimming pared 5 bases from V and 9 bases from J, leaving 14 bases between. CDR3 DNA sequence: TGTGCCAGCAGTCGTAGCGGAGATGGTGAGCAGTTCTTC. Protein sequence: CASSRSGDGEQFF.

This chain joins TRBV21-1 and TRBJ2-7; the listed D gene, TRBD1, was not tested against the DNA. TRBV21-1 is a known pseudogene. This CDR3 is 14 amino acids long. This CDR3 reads CASSKGTGLGEQYF. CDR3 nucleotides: TGTGCCAGCAGCAAAGGGACAGGGTTGGGTGAGCAGTACTTC.

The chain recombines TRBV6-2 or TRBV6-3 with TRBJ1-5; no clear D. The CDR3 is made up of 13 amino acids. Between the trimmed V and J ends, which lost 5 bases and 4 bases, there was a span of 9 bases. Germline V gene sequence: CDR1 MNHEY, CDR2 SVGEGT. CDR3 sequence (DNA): TGTGCCAGCAGTGGTACAGCTAATCAGCCCCAGCATTTT. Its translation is CASSGTANQPQHF.

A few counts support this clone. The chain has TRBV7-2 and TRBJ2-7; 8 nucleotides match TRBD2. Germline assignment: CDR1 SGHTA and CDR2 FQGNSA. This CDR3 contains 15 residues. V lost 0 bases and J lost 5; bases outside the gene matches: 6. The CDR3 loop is CASSLAGLGSHEQYF. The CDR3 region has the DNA TGTGCCAGCAGCTTAGCGGGACTAGGATCCCACGAGCAGTACTTC.

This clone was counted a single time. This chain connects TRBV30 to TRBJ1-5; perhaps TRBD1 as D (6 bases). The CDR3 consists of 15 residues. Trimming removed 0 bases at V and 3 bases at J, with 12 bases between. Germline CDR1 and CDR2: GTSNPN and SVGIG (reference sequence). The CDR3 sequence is CAWSVLGQDNQPQHF. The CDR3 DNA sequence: TGTGCCTGGAGTGTATTGGGACAAGACAATCAGCCCCAGCATTTT. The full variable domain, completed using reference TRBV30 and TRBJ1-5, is SQTIHQWPATLVQPVGSPLSLECTVEGTSNPNLYWYRQAAGRGLQLLFYSVGIGQISSEVPQNLSASRPQDRQFILSSKKLLLSDSGFYLCAWSVLGQDNQPQHFGDGTRLSIL.

Written as DNA, the CDR3 is TGTGCCAGCAGCCGTTCCCTACAGGTCCTGAACACTGAAGCTTTCTTT. It codes for CASSRSLQVLNTEAFF. This chain links TRBV5-5 with TRBJ1-1; D possibly corresponds to TRBD1 (5 bases). Trimming took 4 bases from V and 0 from J, leaving 16 bases between them. There are 16 residues in the CDR3. Per germline, CDR1 SGHKS and CDR2 YYEKEE (reference sequence).

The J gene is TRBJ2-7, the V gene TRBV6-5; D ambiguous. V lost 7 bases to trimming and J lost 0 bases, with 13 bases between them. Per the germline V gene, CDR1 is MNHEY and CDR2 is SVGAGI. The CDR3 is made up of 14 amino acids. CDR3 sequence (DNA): TGTGCCAGCAATGCCCCCCCGAGCTCCTACGAGCAGTACTTC. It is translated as CASNAPPSSYEQYF.

The CDR3 loop reads CASSETGAGGYTF. The CDR3, as DNA: TGTGCCAGCAGCGAAACAGGGGCAGGGGGCTACACCTTC. J is TRBJ1-2 and V is TRBV28; 7 positions match TRBD1. The germline V gene has CDR1 MDHEN and CDR2 SYDVKM. This CDR3 is built from 13 residues. The J segment lost 8 bases and the V segment lost 6 bases, leaving 9 bases of the junction unmatched.

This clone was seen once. The CDR3 nucleotides read TGTGCCAGCAGCGTAGGTGGCGGAAACATTCAGTACTTC. This codes for CASSVGGGNIQYF. This chain links TRBV9 with TRBJ2-4; D is unclear. This CDR3 region has 13 residues. V lost 0 bases and J 6 bases, leaving 7 bases between the germline ends. Per the germline V gene, CDR1 is SGDLS and CDR2 is YYNGEE. The variable domain in full, completed from reference TRBV9 and TRBJ2-4, reads DSGVTQTPKHLITATGQRVTLRCSPRSGDLSVYWYQQSLDQGLQFLIQYYNGEERAKGNILERFSAQQFPDLHSELNLSSLELGDSALYFCASSVGGGNIQYFGAGTRLSVL.

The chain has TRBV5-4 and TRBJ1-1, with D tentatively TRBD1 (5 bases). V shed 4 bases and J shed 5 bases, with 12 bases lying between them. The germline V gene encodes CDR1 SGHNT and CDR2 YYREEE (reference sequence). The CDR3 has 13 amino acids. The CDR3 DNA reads TGTGCCAGCAGCCGCGTGGGGGGGACTGAAGCTTTCTTT. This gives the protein CASSRVGGTEAFF.

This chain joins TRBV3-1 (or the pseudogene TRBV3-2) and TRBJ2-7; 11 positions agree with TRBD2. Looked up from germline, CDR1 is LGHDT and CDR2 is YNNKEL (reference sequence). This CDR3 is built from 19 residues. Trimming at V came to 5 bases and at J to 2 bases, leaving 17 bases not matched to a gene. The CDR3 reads CASSARQAQPGLAAYEQYF. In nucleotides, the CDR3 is TGTGCCAGCAGCGCGCGACAGGCACAACCGGGACTAGCGGCCTACGAGCAGTACTTC.

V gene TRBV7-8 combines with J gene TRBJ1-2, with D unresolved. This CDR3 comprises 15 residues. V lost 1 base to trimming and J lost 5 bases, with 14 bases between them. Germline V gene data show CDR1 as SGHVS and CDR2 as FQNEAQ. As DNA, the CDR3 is TGTGCCAGCAGCTTAGACGCGGGATTACGTTATGGCTACACCTTC. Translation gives CASSLDAGLRYGYTF.

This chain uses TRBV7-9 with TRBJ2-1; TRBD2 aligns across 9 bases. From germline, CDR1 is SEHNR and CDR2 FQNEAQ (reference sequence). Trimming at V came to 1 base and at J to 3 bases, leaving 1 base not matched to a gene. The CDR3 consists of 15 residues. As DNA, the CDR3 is TGTGCCAGCAGCTTAGGCGGGGGGGACTACAATGAGCAGTTCTTC. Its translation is CASSLGGGDYNEQFF. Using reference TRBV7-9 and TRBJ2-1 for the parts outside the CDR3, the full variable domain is DTGVSQNPRHKITKRGQNVTFRCDPISEHNRLYWYRQTLGQGPEFLTYFQNEAQLEKSRLLSDRFSAERPKGSFSTLEIQRTEQGDSAMYLCASSLGGGDYNEQFFGPGTRLTVL.

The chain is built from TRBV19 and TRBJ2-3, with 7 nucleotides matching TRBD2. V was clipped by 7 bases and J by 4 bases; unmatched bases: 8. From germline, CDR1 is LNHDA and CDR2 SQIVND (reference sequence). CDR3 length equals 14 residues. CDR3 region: CASMGGSVADTQYF. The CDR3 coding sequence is TGTGCCAGTATGGGCGGGAGTGTGGCAGATACGCAGTATTTT. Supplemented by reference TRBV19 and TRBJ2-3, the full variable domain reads DGGITQSPKYLFRKEGQNVTLSCEQNLNHDAMYWYRQDPGQGLRLIYYSQIVNDFQKGDIAEGYSVSREKKESFPLTVTSAQKNPTAFYLCASMGGSVADTQYFGPGTRLTVL.

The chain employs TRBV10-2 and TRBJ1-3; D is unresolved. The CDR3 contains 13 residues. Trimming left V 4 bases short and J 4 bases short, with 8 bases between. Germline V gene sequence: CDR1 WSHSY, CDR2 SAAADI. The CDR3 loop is CASSGTLGNTIYF. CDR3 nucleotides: TGCGCCAGCAGTGGGACTTTGGGAAACACCATATATTTT.

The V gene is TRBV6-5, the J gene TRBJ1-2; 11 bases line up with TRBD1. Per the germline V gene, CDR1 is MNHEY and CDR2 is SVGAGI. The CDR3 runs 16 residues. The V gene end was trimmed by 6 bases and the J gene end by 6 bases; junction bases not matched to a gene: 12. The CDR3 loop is CASRYRDRGYLDGYTF. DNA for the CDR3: TGTGCCAGCAGATACCGGGACAGGGGGTATTTGGATGGCTACACCTTC.

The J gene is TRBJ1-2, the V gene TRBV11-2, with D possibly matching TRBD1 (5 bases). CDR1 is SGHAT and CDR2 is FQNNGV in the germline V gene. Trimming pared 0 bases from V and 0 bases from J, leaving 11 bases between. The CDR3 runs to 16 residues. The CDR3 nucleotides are TGTGCCAGCAGCTTAGATCCGCAGGGCTCTAACTATGGCTACACCTTC. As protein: CASSLDPQGSNYGYTF.

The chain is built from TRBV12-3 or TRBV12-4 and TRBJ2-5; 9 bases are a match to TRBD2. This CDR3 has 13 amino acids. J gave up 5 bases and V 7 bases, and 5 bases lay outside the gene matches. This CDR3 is CASTPSGKETQYF. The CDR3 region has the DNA TGTGCCAGCACCCCTAGCGGGAAGGAGACCCAGTACTTC.

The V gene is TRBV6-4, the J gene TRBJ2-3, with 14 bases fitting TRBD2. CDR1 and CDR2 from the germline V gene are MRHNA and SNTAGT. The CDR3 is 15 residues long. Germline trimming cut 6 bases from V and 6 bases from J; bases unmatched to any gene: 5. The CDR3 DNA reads TGTGCCAGCAGAGGACTAGCGGGAGGAGTGGATACGCAGTATTTT. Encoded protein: CASRGLAGGVDTQYF.

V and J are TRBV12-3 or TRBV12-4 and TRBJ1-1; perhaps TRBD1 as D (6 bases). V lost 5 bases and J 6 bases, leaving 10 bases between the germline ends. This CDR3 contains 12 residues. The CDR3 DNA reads TGTGCCAGCAGTCTACAGGGCCCTGAAGCTTTCTTT. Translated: CASSLQGPEAFF.